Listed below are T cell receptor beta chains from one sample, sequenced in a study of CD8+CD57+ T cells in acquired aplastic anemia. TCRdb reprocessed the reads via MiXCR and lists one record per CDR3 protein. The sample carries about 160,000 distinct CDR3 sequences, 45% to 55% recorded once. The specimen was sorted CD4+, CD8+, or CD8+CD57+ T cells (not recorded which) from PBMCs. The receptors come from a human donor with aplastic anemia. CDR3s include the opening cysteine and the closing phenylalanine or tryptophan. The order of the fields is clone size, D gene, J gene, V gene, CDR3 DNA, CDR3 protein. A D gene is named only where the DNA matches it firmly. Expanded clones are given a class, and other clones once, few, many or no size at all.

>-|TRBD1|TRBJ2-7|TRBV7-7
TGTGCTAGCAGCCTGACAGGGGGGTACGAGCAGTACTTC
CASSLTGGYEQYF
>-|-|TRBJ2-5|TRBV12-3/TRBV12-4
TGTGCCAGCAGTGGCTGGGACCTCGGACAAGAGACCCAGTACTTC
CASSGWDLGQETQYF
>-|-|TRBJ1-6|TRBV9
TGTGCCAGCAGCGTAGAGCCGCCCGGGGGGTCACCCCTCCACTTT
CASSVEPPGGSPLHF
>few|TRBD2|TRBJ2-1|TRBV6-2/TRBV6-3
TGTGCCAGCAGTTATCACCCGGGAGGGATAAGAAATGAGCAGTTCTTC
CASSYHPGGIRNEQFF
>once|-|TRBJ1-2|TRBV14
TGTGCCAGCAGCCACCCCGGGACACCCTATGGCTACACCTTC
CASSHPGTPYGYTF
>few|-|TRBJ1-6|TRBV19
TGTGCCAGTAGTCTGGGTGGCGGGGCCTATAATTCACCCCTCCACTTT
CASSLGGGAYNSPLHF
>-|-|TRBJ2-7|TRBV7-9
TGTGCCAGCAGCATGAGGGGGGCCTACGAGCAGTACTTC
CASSMRGAYEQYF
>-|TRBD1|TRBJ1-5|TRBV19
TGTGCCAGTAGGGGACAGGCCCAGCCCCAGCATTTT
CASRGQAQPQHF
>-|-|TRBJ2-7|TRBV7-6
TGTGCCAGCAGCTTGGGTGGGGTCACCTACGAGCAGTACTTC
CASSLGGVTYEQYF
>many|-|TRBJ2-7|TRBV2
TGTGCCAGCAGGAGGGTCGAAACCCTCGAGCAGTACTTC
CASRRVETLEQYF
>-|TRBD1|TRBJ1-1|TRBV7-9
TGTGCCAGCAGCTTCCCACAGGGGGCCACTGAAGCTTTCTTT
CASSFPQGATEAFF
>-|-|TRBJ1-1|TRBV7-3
TGTGCCAGCAGCGGCGACAGGACTGACGCTTTCTTT
CASSGDRTDAFF
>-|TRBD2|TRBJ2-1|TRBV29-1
TGCAGCGTTGAGAGCGGGACCAATGAGCAGTTCTTC
CSVESGTNEQFF
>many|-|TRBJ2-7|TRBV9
TGTGCCAGCAGCTCCACGGACAGCACCAATCTCTACGAGCAGTACTTC
CASSSTDSTNLYEQYF
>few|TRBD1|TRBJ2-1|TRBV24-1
TGTGCCACCAGTGATATAAGGGGACAGTACAATGAGCAGTTCTTC
CATSDIRGQYNEQFF
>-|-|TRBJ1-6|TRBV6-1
TGTGCCAGCAGTGAACGTGAACTGTTTAACTTTGGTTCACCCCTCCACTTT
CASSERELFNFGSPLHF
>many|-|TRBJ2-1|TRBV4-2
TGTGCCAGCAGCCAATACCGAAACAGATTAGACTCCTACAATGAGCAGTTCTTC
CASSQYRNRLDSYNEQFF
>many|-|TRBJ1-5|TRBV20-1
TGCAGTGCCGCGGGACTTTGGACCCAGCATTTT
CSAAGLWTQHF
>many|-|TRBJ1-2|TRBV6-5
TGTGCCAGCAGTTACTCGACCAGTTCTAACTATGGCTACACCTTC
CASSYSTSSNYGYTF
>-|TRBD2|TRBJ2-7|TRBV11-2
TGTGCCAGCAGCATGGGGGCTAGCGGGGTGGCCTACGAGCAGTACTTC
CASSMGASGVAYEQYF
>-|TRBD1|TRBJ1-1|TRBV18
TGTGCCAGCTCACTTTACAGGGGGAACACTGAAGCTTTCTTT
CASSLYRGNTEAFF
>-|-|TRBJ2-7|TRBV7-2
TGTGCCAGCAGCTTAGGGACAGACACCTACGAGCAGCACTTC
CASSLGTDTYEQHF
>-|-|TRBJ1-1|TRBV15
TGTGCCACCAGCGCGAGACAGACGTCGGGCACTGAAGCTTTCTTT
CATSARQTSGTEAFF
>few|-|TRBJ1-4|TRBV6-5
TGTGCCAGCAGTTCAACTAATGAAAAACTGTTTTTT
CASSSTNEKLFF
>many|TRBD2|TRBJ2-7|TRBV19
TGTGCCAGTAGTATGGGAGTAGCGGGAGCCCCTACTTACGAGCAGTACTTC
CASSMGVAGAPTYEQYF
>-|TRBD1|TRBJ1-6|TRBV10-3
TGTGCCATCAGACCGACAGGGGATAATTCACCCCTCCACTTT
CAIRPTGDNSPLHF
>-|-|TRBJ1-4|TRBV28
TGTGCCAGCAGTTCCATAACAGGGACTAATGAAAAACTGTTTTTT
CASSSITGTNEKLFF
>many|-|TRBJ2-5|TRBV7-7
TGTGCTAGCAGCTTTCCTGGGGAGACCCAGTACTTC
CASSFPGETQYF
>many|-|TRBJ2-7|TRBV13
TGTGCCAGCAGCTTAAACACAAGGTTGGCCTCCTACGAGCAGTACTTC
CASSLNTRLASYEQYF
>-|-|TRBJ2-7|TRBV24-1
TGTGCCACCAGTGAGGGCCCCTTGATAGGTGAGCAGTACTTC
CATSEGPLIGEQYF
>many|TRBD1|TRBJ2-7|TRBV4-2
TGTGCCAGCAGCCCGGGGCAGGACAGGCCTGGCTACGAGCAGTACTTC
CASSPGQDRPGYEQYF
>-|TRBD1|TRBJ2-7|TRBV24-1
TGTGCCACCAGTGATAAACAGGGGGCCCTCGACGAGCAGTACTTC
CATSDKQGALDEQYF
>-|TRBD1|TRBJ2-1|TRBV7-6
TGTGCCAGCAGTGGGACAGTCTACAATGAGCAGTTCTTC
CASSGTVYNEQFF
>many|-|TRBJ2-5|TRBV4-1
TGCGCCAGCAGCCGAGTGGTAGGGAGGCAAGAGACCCAGTACTTC
CASSRVVGRQETQYF
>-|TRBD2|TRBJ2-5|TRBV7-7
TGTGCTAGCAGCTTAGATTCCGGGGGGGGTGAGACCCAGTACTTC
CASSLDSGGGETQYF